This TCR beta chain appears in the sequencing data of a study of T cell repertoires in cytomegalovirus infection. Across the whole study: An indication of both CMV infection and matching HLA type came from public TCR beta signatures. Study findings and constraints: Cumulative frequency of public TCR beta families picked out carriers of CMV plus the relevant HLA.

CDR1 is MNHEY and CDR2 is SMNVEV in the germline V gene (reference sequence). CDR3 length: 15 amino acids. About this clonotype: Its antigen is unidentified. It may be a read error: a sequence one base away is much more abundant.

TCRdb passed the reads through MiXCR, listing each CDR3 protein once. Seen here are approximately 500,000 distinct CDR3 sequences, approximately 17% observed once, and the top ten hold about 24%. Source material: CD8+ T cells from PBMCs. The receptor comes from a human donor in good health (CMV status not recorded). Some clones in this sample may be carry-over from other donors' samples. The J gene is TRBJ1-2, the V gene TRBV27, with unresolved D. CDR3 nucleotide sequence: TGTGCCAGCAGGCCGCCCGAAGGGAATCTCTATGGCTACGCCTTC. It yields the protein CASRPPEGNLYGYAF.